The present T cell receptor beta chain was sequenced within a study of memory CD8 T cells in hepatitis C reinfection (dated by TCRdb to about 2017). Background for the entire study: A few donors spontaneously resolved two consecutive HCV infections, while two donors cleared a primary infection but became chronically infected after reinfection. Participants who had resolved a prior HCV infection were followed every 3 months in the reinfection study. Samples from before reinfection were taken anywhere from 55 to 20 weeks prior to reinfection being detected. HCV reinfection was defined as a positive HCV RNA test following two negative tests taken at least 60 days apart. Five reinfection cases with stored pre-reinfection samples were identified between the late 2000s and the early 2010s. The study tracked the TCR beta repertoire of virus-specific CD8 T cells longitudinally across an HCV reinfection episode in several donors. Overall results and qualifications from the work: Because only a handful of donors were included, definitive conclusions about public clonotypes linked to secondary clearance could not be reached by the study.

The library was made by the immunoSEQ multiplex PCR assay. Genomic DNA was pulled from the sorted cells, and the automated high-throughput method of Adaptive Biotechnologies was used to sequence the TCR beta V, D and J regions. CDR3 regions were amplified with a two-step, bias-controlled multiplex PCR. Amplified TCR beta libraries were sequenced on an Illumina instrument. The study's processing was this. Demultiplexed reads were processed to reduce amplification and sequencing bias, and the IMGT database was used to assign CDR3 sequences to gene families. Repertoire data were analyzed with ImmunoSEQ software version 2.0. Clonotype lists were filtered to remove out-of-frame sequences as well as sequences containing stop codons in the CDR3. Any clonotype with a frequency under 0.01% was left out, since that frequency corresponded to less than one cell. Richness was calculated by dividing observed richness by the number of input cells, and evenness was calculated by dividing Shannon entropy by the log of observed richness. To measure repertoire diversity and how similar the repertoire was between time points, Simpson diversity and Morisita-Horn overlap indices were applied. Each clonotype was placed into one of four groups: dominant (>1%), sub-dominant (0.5-0.99%), low abundance (0.1-0.49%) or lowest abundance (<0.1%). The germline index was obtained by subtracting total nucleotide additions from total CDR3 length and then dividing the result by total CDR3 length. The immuneACCESS repertoire file appears here via TCRdb, limited to in-frame rearrangements. These files lack a portion of the clones; in checked studies, under half of the deficit traces to unresolved V genes, and the cause of the others is not known. The V and J calls and the clone size are those of that table, but D and trimming were determined from the DNA. Recorded for this sample are 50,000 or so clones; over 85% of them occurred a single time. 1% of the sample rests with the top ten.

The sample's time point label, in plain terms: pre-reinfection, 55 to 20 weeks before reinfection detection. The sorted cells were sequenced directly ex vivo, without any in vitro expansion ahead of TCR sequencing. The donors were people who inject drugs and were enrolled in the Montreal Acute Hepatitis C Cohort Study (HEPCO) in Canada. Total naive CD8 T cells, sorted as viable CD3+ CD8+ CD45RO-, came from a couple of donors at all three reinfection time points as controls. Before sorting, cryopreserved peripheral blood mononuclear cells were thawed and used as the source for purifying CD8 T cells. Negative selection with the MACS CD8+ T cell Isolation Kit was used to enrich CD8 T cells. Cells were sorted on a BD FACSAria II sorter running FACSDiva software, and FlowJo was used to analyze the data. Including the terminal cysteine and phenylalanine, the CDR3 comprises 15 residues. The sequence is cut down to CDR3 DNA, 45 bases in frame from base 1. Germline trimming: 5 bases from V, 4 bases from J; junction bases outside gene matches: 5. CDR1 and CDR2 are read off the germline V gene as MNHNS and SASEGT.

This clone appeared a single time. Its antigen is still unknown. Per-base quality was not reported, and no clone a single base away is much larger than it. Rearrangement joined TRBV6-1 to TRBJ2-1; a stretch of 10 junction bases matches TRBD2. The source material was naive CD8+ T cells sorted from blood. The cell subset or site label on this specimen signifies: total naive CD8+CD45RO- T cells. The TCR sequence derives from a man aged 18 to 30 with hepatitis C virus infection. CDR3 protein: CASSTLAGAYNEQFF. The bases are TGTGCCAGCAGTACTCTAGCGGGGGCATACAATGAGCAGTTCTTC.